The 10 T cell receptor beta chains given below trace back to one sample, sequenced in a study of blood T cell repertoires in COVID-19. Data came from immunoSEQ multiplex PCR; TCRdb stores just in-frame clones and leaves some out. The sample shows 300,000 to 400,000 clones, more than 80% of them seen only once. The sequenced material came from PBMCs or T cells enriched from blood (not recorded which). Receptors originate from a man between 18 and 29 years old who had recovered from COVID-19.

CDR3 in DNA: TGCGCCAGCAGCCAAGATTACCGAGGTACCCTGAACACTGAAGCTTTCTTT. This sequence encodes CASSQDYRGTLNTEAFF. The rearrangement uses TRBV4-1 and TRBJ1-1, with no clear D. V dropped 0 bases and J dropped 0 bases, with 14 bases sitting between them. The CDR3 is 17 amino acids. Germline CDR1 and CDR2: MGHRA and YSYEKL.

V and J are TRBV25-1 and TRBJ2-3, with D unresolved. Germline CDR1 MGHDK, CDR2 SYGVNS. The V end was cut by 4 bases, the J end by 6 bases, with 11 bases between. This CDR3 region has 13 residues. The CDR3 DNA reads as TGTGCCAGCAGTGGGTGGAGCGATGATACGCAGTATTTT. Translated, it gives CASSGWSDDTQYF. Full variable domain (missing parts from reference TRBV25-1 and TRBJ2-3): EADIYQTPRYLVIGTGKKITLECSQTMGHDKMYWYQQDPGMELHLIHYSYGVNSTEKGDLSSESTVSRIRTEHFPLTLESARPSHTSQYLCASSGWSDDTQYFGPGTRLTVL.

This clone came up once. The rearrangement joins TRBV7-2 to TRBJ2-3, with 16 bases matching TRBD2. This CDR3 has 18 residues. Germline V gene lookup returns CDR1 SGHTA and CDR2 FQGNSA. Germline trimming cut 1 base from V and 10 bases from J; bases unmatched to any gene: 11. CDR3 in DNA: TGTGCCAGCAGCTTAGGTCGGGGACTAGCGGGAGGGTCTTCCGCGCAGTATTTT. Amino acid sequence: CASSLGRGLAGGSSAQYF.

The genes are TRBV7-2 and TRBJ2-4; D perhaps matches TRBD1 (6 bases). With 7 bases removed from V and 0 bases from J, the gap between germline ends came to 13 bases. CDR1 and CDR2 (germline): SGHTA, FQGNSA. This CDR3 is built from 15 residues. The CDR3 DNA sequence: TGTGCCAGCACGCTACAGGGTCGAGCCAAAAACATTCAGTACTTC. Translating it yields CASTLQGRAKNIQYF.

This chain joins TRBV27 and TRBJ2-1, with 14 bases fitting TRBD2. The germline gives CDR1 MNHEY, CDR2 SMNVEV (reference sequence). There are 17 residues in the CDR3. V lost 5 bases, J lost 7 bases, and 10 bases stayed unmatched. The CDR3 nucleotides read TGTGCCAGCAGTCCCCACCGACTAGCGGGAGGGATTAATGAGCAGTTCTTC. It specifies CASSPHRLAGGINEQFF.

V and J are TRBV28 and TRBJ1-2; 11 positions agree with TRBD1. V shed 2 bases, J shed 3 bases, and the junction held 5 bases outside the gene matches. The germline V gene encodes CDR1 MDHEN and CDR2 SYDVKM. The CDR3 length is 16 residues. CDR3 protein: CASSLLGQGAYYGYTF. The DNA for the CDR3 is TGTGCCAGCAGTTTACTCGGACAGGGGGCCTACTATGGCTACACCTTC.

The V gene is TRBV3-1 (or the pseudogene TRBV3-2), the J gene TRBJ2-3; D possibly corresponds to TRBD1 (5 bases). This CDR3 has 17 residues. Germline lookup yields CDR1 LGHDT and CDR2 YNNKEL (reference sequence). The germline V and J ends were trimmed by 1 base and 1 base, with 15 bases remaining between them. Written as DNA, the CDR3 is TGTGCCAGCAGCCAAGGTCAGGGCACACGAGGCACAGATACGCAGTATTTT. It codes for CASSQGQGTRGTDTQYF.

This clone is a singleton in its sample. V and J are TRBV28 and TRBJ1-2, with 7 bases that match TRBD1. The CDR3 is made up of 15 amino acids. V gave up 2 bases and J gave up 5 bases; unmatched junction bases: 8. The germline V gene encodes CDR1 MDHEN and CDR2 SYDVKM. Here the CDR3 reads CASSLGTASLYGYTF. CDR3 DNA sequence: TGTGCCAGCAGTTTAGGGACAGCGTCCTTATATGGCTACACCTTC.

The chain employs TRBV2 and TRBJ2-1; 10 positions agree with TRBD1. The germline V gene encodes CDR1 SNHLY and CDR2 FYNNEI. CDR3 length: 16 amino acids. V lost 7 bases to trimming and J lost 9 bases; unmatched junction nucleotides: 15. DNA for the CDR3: TGTGCCAGCAACGGACAGGGGGTCAGCGGGAGCGTTGAGCAGTTCTTC. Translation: CASNGQGVSGSVEQFF.

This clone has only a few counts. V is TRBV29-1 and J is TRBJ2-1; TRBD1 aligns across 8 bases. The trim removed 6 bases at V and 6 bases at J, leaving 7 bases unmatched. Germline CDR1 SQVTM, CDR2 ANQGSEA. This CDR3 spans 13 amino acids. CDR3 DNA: TGCAGCGTCTCTTGGACAGGGATCAATGAGCAGTTCTTC. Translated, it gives CSVSWTGINEQFF.